Following are 24 T cell receptor beta chains from one sample sequenced in a study of T cells in Graves' hyperthyroidism and ophthalmopathy. RNA transcripts gave rise to amplified TCR beta CDR3 regions. Carried out on the TCR CDR3, a first-round RT-PCR used the HTBI primer set. TCRdb ran MiXCR on the multiplex PCR reads and lists one entry per CDR3 protein. The table records some 250,000 distinct CDR3 sequences, 14% to 15% of them present only once. Sequencing input: blood. The source of these receptors is a woman aged 40 to 49 with Graves' hyperthyroidism that later progressed to Graves' ophthalmopathy.

This clonotype was detected many times. V gene TRBV10-2 combines with J gene TRBJ1-6, with D unresolved. V was pared by 3 bases and J by 8 bases, with 11 bases between. Germline CDR1 WSHSY, CDR2 SAAADI. CDR3 length equals 14 residues. For the CDR3, the DNA is TGCGCCAGCAGTGAAAACAGCTTCTATTCACCCCTCCACTTT. This codes for CASSENSFYSPLHF.

This clonotype was counted only a few times. Being one base from a much bigger clone, this may be a read error. The chain is built from TRBV5-1 and TRBJ2-1; D might be TRBD1 (5 bases). CDR3 length: 12 residues. Trimming took off 4 bases at V and 12 bases at J, with 14 bases between the two ends. CDR1 and CDR2 from the germline V gene are SGHRS and YFSETQ. The CDR3 bases are TGCGCCAGCAGCGTAGGACCGCAGGGGCAGTTCTTC. This encodes CASSVGPQGQFF.

Written as DNA, the CDR3 is TGTGCCAGCAGCTTAGTAAGGTCCGGGGAGCTGTTTTTT. Translated, it gives CASSLVRSGELFF. This sequence joins TRBV7-2 and TRBJ2-2; no clear D. V lost 1 base, J lost 6 bases, and 6 bases lay in between. Germline CDR1 is SGHTA and CDR2 is FQGNSA. The CDR3 has 13 residues.

The chain uses TRBV19 and TRBJ2-3; the D gene is possibly TRBD2 (5 bases). The CDR3 has 17 amino acids. From germline, CDR1 is LNHDA and CDR2 SQIVND (reference sequence). With 3 bases removed from V and 0 bases from J, the gap between germline ends came to 16 bases. CDR3 residues: CASSMSGGPSSTDTQYF. The CDR3 nucleotides read TGTGCCAGTAGTATGAGTGGCGGGCCGTCGAGCACAGATACGCAGTATTTT.

The chain carries TRBV25-1 and TRBJ2-1, with D possibly being TRBD2 (6 bases). V dropped 4 bases and J dropped 5 bases, with 21 bases sitting between them. Germline CDR1 is MGHDK and CDR2 is SYGVNS. This CDR3 contains 17 residues. This chain's CDR3 is CASSGGGTRHLDNEQFF. DNA of the CDR3: TGTGCCAGCAGTGGGGGCGGGACCCGGCACCTCGACAATGAGCAGTTCTTC.

The rearrangement uses TRBV7-2 and TRBJ2-7, with 9 bases lining up with TRBD1. Losses at the gene ends were 2 bases for V and 2 bases for J; bases not matched to a gene: 7. The germline V gene has CDR1 SGHTA and CDR2 FQGNSA. This CDR3 is 16 amino acids long. CDR3 region: CASSLRGQGTTYEQYF. CDR3 DNA: TGTGCCAGCAGCTTAAGAGGACAGGGGACTACCTACGAGCAGTACTTC.

Many counts were recorded for this clonotype. This rearrangement joins TRBV14 to TRBJ1-1; D not resolved. This CDR3 region has 13 residues. The germline V gene has CDR1 SGHDN and CDR2 FVKESK. V was pared by 4 bases and J by 1 base, with 7 bases between. CDR3 amino acids: CASSPFGNTEAFF. DNA for the CDR3: TGTGCCAGCAGCCCATTCGGGAACACTGAAGCTTTCTTT. The full variable domain, with the rest looked up from reference TRBV14 and TRBJ1-1, is EAGVTQFPSHSVIEKGQTVTLRCDPISGHDNLYWYRRVMGKEIKFLLHFVKESKQDESGMPNNRFLAERTGGTYSTLKVQPAELEDSGVYFCASSPFGNTEAFFGQGTRLTVV.

This clonotype has at least ten counts. The gene calls are TRBV18 and TRBJ2-2; tentatively, D is TRBD2 (5 bases). Germline CDR1 reads KGHSH; CDR2 reads LQKENI. CDR3 length: 16 amino acids. Deletions cut 2 bases from V and 1 base from J, with 11 bases between. CDR3 nucleotides: TGTGCCAGCTCACCAATTGGACTTCAGAACACCGGGGAGCTGTTTTTT. This translates into CASSPIGLQNTGELFF. Full variable domain (rest looked up from reference TRBV18 and TRBJ2-2): NAGVMQNPRHLVRRRGQEARLRCSPMKGHSHVYWYRQLPEEGLKFMVYLQKENIIDESGMPKERFSAEFPKEGPSILRIQQVVRGDSAAYFCASSPIGLQNTGELFFGEGSRLTVL.

Regarding this clonotype: Since a much larger clone is just one base distant, this may be a read error. J is TRBJ2-1 and V is TRBV18; 8 nucleotides match TRBD1. The J call is uncertain, as TRBJ2-7 better fits the DNA end. This CDR3 is built from 16 residues. Germline loops: CDR1 KGHSH, CDR2 LQKENI. The DNA of the CDR3 is TGTGCCAGCTCGTACAGCACAGGGGGGCCTCACAATGAGCAGTACTTC. This encodes CASSYSTGGPHNEQYF.

This sequence joins TRBV6-6 and TRBJ2-7; D uncertain. The CDR3 runs to 14 residues. Germline V lookup: CDR1 MNHNY, CDR2 SVGAGI (reference sequence). V dropped 2 bases and J dropped 1 base, with 9 bases sitting between them. CDR3 nucleotide sequence: TGTGCCAGCAGTTACAATGCAGGTTCCTACGAGCAGTACTTC. This encodes CASSYNAGSYEQYF.

This clonotype was seen many times. The rearrangement links TRBV15 to TRBJ1-6; tentative D call: TRBD1 (5 bases). This CDR3 is built from 23 residues. V was cut by 0 bases and J by 0 bases, with 27 bases left in between. Looked up from germline, CDR1 is LNHNV and CDR2 is YYDKDF (reference sequence). The CDR3 protein is CATSRDPLPRGFKALSYNSPLHF. CDR3 coding DNA: TGTGCCACCAGCAGAGATCCTTTACCCCGGGGGTTCAAGGCTCTCTCCTATAATTCACCCCTCCACTTT.

This clonotype has a count of ten or more. At one of its ends the junction is not consistent with the germline gene, which may arise from a read error. This sequence joins TRBV12-3 or TRBV12-4 and TRBJ2-1, with TRBD2 matching 9 bases. The length of the CDR3 is 15 residues. The DNA for the CDR3 is TGTGCCAGCAGTGTAGCGGGAGTTAACTACAATGAGCAGTTCTTC. This encodes CASSVAGVNYNEQFF.

This clonotype came up many times. The chain joins TRBV29-1 to TRBJ2-5; 9 bases match TRBD1. The CDR3 has 14 amino acids. Germline V gene lookup returns CDR1 SQVTM and CDR2 ANQGSEA. V lost 3 bases to trimming and J lost 5 bases; unmatched junction nucleotides: 7. CDR3 region: CSVEGQGRLETQYF. The CDR3 DNA follows: TGCAGCGTTGAGGGACAGGGACGGTTGGAGACCCAGTACTTC.

This clonotype was recorded at least ten times. V usage is TRBV20-1 and J usage is TRBJ2-3; a weak D match, TRBD2 (6 bases). The CDR3 covers 14 residues. CDR1 DFQATT and CDR2 SNEGSKA come from the germline V gene (reference sequence). The V end was cut by 5 bases, the J end by 1 base, with 13 bases between. The DNA of the CDR3 is TGCAGTGCTGACCCCGGGACTGGCACAGATACGCAGTATTTT. Its protein product is CSADPGTGTDTQYF.

With respect to this clonotype: A clone one base away is much larger, so this may be a read error. This rearrangement joins TRBV9 to TRBJ2-1, with 7 bases lining up with TRBD1. Per germline, CDR1 SGDLS and CDR2 YYNGEE. The CDR3 contains 12 residues. The CDR3 protein is CASIVQGNEQFF. Here the CDR3 DNA reads TGTGCCAGCATCGTACAGGGGAATGAGCAGTTCTTC.

This clonotype was seen many times. This chain connects TRBV6-2 or TRBV6-3 to TRBJ1-5; 7 bases fit TRBD1. Germline lookup yields CDR1 MNHEY and CDR2 SVGEGT. The junction had 13 bases not matched to a gene; V was cut back by 6 bases and J by 11 bases. The CDR3 loop spans 14 amino acids. CDR3 sequence: CASRRQGIMGSQHF. CDR3 in DNA: TGTGCCAGCAGGAGACAGGGAATCATGGGATCCCAGCATTTT.

This clonotype occurred a few times. The rearrangement joins TRBV5-1 to TRBJ2-1, with 14 bases that match TRBD2. Germline assignment: CDR1 SGHRS and CDR2 YFSETQ. Trimming removed 4 bases from V and 2 bases from J; junction bases left unmatched: 5. The CDR3 spans 17 residues. The CDR3 spells CASSLRTSGRPYNEQFF. CDR3 bases: TGCGCCAGCAGCCTACGGACTAGCGGGAGGCCCTACAATGAGCAGTTCTTC.

In this sample, this clonotype turned up many times. The chain uses TRBV3-1 and TRBJ2-1, with 12 bases lining up with TRBD2. The CDR3 totals 16 residues. The J segment lost 7 bases and the V segment lost 1 base, leaving 5 bases of the junction unmatched. Germline CDR1 LGHDT, CDR2 YNNKEL (reference sequence). This CDR3 is CASSQGLAGDENEQFF. CDR3 in DNA: TGTGCCAGCAGCCAAGGACTAGCGGGAGACGAAAATGAGCAGTTCTTC.

This clonotype has more than one count but fewer than ten. The J gene is TRBJ2-1, the V gene TRBV3-1; 11 bases are a match to TRBD2. CDR3 size: 18 residues. Germline CDR1 reads LGHDT; CDR2 reads YNNKEL (reference sequence). J gave up 2 bases and V 0 bases, and 6 bases lay outside the gene matches. As DNA, the CDR3 is TGTGCCAGCAGCCAAGATGAGACTAGCGGGACACCCTACAATGAGCAGTTCTTC. This codes for CASSQDETSGTPYNEQFF.

In its sample, this clonotype was seen many times. The chain carries TRBV28 and TRBJ2-1, with 8 bases matching TRBD2. This CDR3 is built from 14 residues. CDR1 and CDR2 from the germline V gene are MDHEN and SYDVKM. V gave up 6 bases and J gave up 3 bases; unmatched junction bases: 4. The CDR3 is CASSRGGLYNEQFF. For the CDR3, the DNA is TGTGCCAGCAGCCGGGGGGGCCTCTACAATGAGCAGTTCTTC.

This clonotype was recorded at least ten times. This CDR3 is CASSYWDRYEQYF. The DNA for the CDR3 is TGTGCCAGCAGTTATTGGGACAGGTACGAGCAGTACTTC. The chain joins TRBV6-1 to TRBJ2-7; 8 nucleotides line up with TRBD1. In germline, CDR1 is MNHNS, CDR2 SASEGT. J gave up 4 bases and V 5 bases, and 4 bases lay outside the gene matches. CDR3 length equals 13 residues.

This clonotype was counted many times. V gene TRBV3-1 combines with J gene TRBJ2-1, with 8 bases that match TRBD2. V gave up 2 bases and J gave up 0 bases; unmatched junction bases: 0. CDR1 LGHDT and CDR2 YNNKEL come from the germline V gene (reference sequence). The CDR3 consists of 15 residues. As DNA, the CDR3 is TGTGCCAGCAGCCAAACTAGCGGCTCCTACAATGAGCAGTTCTTC. This encodes CASSQTSGSYNEQFF.

This clonotype has ten or more counts. The genes are TRBV18 and TRBJ2-1; 8 nucleotides align to TRBD1. Losses at the gene ends were 1 base for V and 6 bases for J; bases not matched to a gene: 11. The CDR3 sequence is 17 residues long. The germline CDR1 and CDR2 sequences are KGHSH and LQKENI. CDR3 in amino acids: CASSPRLNQGALNEQFF. The CDR3, as DNA: TGTGCCAGCTCACCACGGTTGAATCAGGGGGCCCTCAATGAGCAGTTCTTC.

This clonotype was counted many times. The rearrangement links TRBV11-3 to TRBJ2-3; D is unclear. The V and J ends lost 5 bases and 8 bases respectively, with 11 bases between them. Looked up from germline, CDR1 is SGHNT and CDR2 is YENEEA. The CDR3 spans 12 residues. In DNA, the CDR3 is TGTGCCAGCAGCCCGGCGGTCTCTACGCAGTATTTT. Translated: CASSPAVSTQYF.